What follows are 21 T cell receptor beta chains derived from one specimen sequenced in a study of cytomegalovirus exposure and HLA in healthy donors. Data came from immunoSEQ multiplex PCR; TCRdb stores just in-frame clones and leaves some out. The sample records roughly 60,000 clones, roughly 94% being singletons. The material sequenced was PBMCs. The receptor source for this set is a man younger than 35 in good health and CMV-seronegative.

The chain uses TRBV11-3 and TRBJ2-1; 9 nucleotides align to TRBD2. The CDR3 is 16 residues long. Unmatched junction bases numbered 3, after V lost 3 bases and J lost 0 bases. Germline values: CDR1 SGHNT, CDR2 YENEEA. The CDR3 nucleotides are TGTGCCAGCAGCTTGCAACTAGCGGGCTCCTACAATGAGCAGTTCTTC. Amino acids: CASSLQLAGSYNEQFF.

The table lists this clone with a count of one. The chain links TRBV5-1 to TRBJ2-1; 9 bases are shared with TRBD2. Losses at the gene ends were 3 bases for V and 10 bases for J; bases not matched to a gene: 14. The CDR3 runs 16 residues. Germline CDR1 and CDR2: SGHRS and YFSETQ. The CDR3 spells CASSSPSAGGPGEQFF. In DNA form, the CDR3 reads TGCGCCAGCAGCTCCCCGTCGGCGGGAGGGCCCGGGGAGCAGTTCTTC.

CDR3 sequence: CASSVGSGSLNLVNEQFF. In DNA form, the CDR3 reads TGTGCCAGCAGCGTAGGCAGCGGGAGTTTAAACTTGGTCAATGAGCAGTTCTTC. V gene TRBV9 combines with J gene TRBJ2-1; 8 nucleotides match TRBD2. CDR3 length: 18 amino acids. V dropped 0 bases and J dropped 6; count of bases not matched to a gene: 14. Germline loops: CDR1 SGDLS, CDR2 YYNGEE.

In DNA form, the CDR3 reads TGTGCCAGTAGTATAGACCCCGGGACAGGGTGGGGGGAGCTGTTTTTT. Protein: CASSIDPGTGWGELFF. This chain connects TRBV19 to TRBJ2-2; TRBD1 aligns across 9 bases. This CDR3 is 16 amino acids long. Losses at the gene ends were 0 bases for V and 8 bases for J; bases not matched to a gene: 7. Germline assignment: CDR1 LNHDA and CDR2 SQIVND (reference sequence).

J is TRBJ2-1 and V is TRBV10-1; 7 bases align to TRBD2. With 0 bases clipped from V and 7 bases from J, the junction kept 3 bases outside the gene matches. The germline CDR1 and CDR2 sequences are WNHNN and SYGVQD (reference sequence). This CDR3 is built from 14 residues. For the CDR3, the DNA is TGCGCCAGCAGTGAGTCGAGGGGAGGGAATGAGCAGTTCTTC. Protein sequence: CASSESRGGNEQFF.

The CDR3 coding sequence is TGTGCCATCAGTGAGCCATGGACTAGCGGAGAGGGCTACGAGCAGTACTTC. Translation gives CAISEPWTSGEGYEQYF. V gene TRBV10-3 combines with J gene TRBJ2-7; 10 bases agree with TRBD2. The CDR3 runs to 17 residues. Germline assignment: CDR1 ENHRY and CDR2 SYGVKD. J was trimmed by 3 bases and V by 2 bases; bases with no gene match: 10.

In this sample, this clone turned up once. The rearrangement uses TRBV2 and TRBJ1-5; the match to TRBD1 covers 7 bases. The trim removed 4 bases at V and 0 bases at J, leaving 12 bases unmatched. The CDR3 spans 18 residues. The V gene's germline CDR1 is SNHLY and CDR2 FYNNEI. This chain's CDR3 is CASSASLTGLRSNQPQHF. Here the CDR3 DNA reads TGTGCCAGCAGTGCCTCGCTGACAGGGCTTCGTAGCAATCAGCCCCAGCATTTT.

This rearrangement joins TRBV29-1 to TRBJ1-1; D gene unclear. The germline V gene encodes CDR1 SQVTM and CDR2 ANQGSEA. The CDR3 sequence is 13 residues long. The CDR3: CSVRLVSNTEAFF. In DNA form, the CDR3 reads TGCAGTGTACGATTAGTCTCGAACACTGAAGCTTTCTTT.

The CDR3 nucleotides read TGTGCCAGCAGCCTGGACAGTATAGGGCAGCCCCAGCATTTT. Translated: CASSLDSIGQPQHF. The chain couples TRBV28 to TRBJ1-5; TRBD1 is a possible D gene (6 bases). This CDR3 comprises 14 residues. Trimming cost V 6 bases and J 7 bases, with 16 bases left between them. Germline values: CDR1 MDHEN, CDR2 SYDVKM.

The V call is TRBV7-2, the J call TRBJ1-5; D ambiguous. CDR1 is SGHTA and CDR2 is FQGNSA in the germline V gene. Trimming cost V 1 base and J 4 bases, with 11 bases left between them. The CDR3 covers 15 residues. The CDR3 region is CASSLVPNGNQPQHF. CDR3 coding DNA: TGTGCCAGCAGCTTAGTCCCCAACGGTAATCAGCCCCAGCATTTT.

V and J are TRBV2 and TRBJ2-5; TRBD2 matches 12 bases. Germline CDR1 and CDR2: SNHLY and FYNNEI. The J segment lost 4 bases and the V segment lost 2 bases, leaving 5 bases of the junction unmatched. The CDR3 consists of 16 residues. CDR3 region: CASSELTSGRGETQYF. The CDR3 nucleotides read TGTGCCAGCAGTGAACTGACTAGCGGGAGAGGAGAGACCCAGTACTTC.

This clone showed up just a few times. The chain carries TRBV7-8 and TRBJ2-7; 7 bases map to TRBD2. Trimming took 5 bases from V and 7 from J; bases not matched to a gene: 5. This CDR3 contains 12 residues. Germline lookup yields CDR1 SGHVS and CDR2 FQNEAQ. CDR3 sequence: CASSPGLGEQYF. CDR3 in DNA: TGTGCCAGCAGCCCCGGACTAGGGGAGCAGTACTTC.

This rearrangement joins TRBV5-6 to TRBJ2-5, with D maybe TRBD1 (6 bases). The CDR3 extends over 15 amino acids. The germline V gene has CDR1 SGHDT and CDR2 YYEEEE. V lost 0 bases and J lost 2, with 11 bases in between. CDR3: CASSLGRGLQETQYF. CDR3 bases: TGTGCCAGCAGCTTGGGCAGGGGCCTTCAAGAGACCCAGTACTTC.

This chain joins TRBV19 and TRBJ2-1; 12 bases line up with TRBD2. Germline loops: CDR1 LNHDA, CDR2 SQIVND (reference sequence). The CDR3 spans 14 residues. The junction had 8 bases not matched to a gene; V was cut back by 10 bases and J by 7 bases. The CDR3 DNA sequence: TGTGCCACCCGACTAGCGGGAGAATCAAATGAGCAGTTCTTC. This gives the protein CATRLAGESNEQFF.

J is TRBJ1-1 and V is TRBV19, with D possibly matching TRBD1 (5 bases). Trimming removed 10 bases from V and 6 bases from J, with 18 bases in between. Germline values: CDR1 LNHDA, CDR2 SQIVND (reference sequence). This CDR3 is 13 amino acids long. In DNA, the CDR3 is TGTGCCACCCTACGGCAGGGTAAGGCTGAAGCTTTCTTT. Protein sequence: CATLRQGKAEAFF.

The chain uses TRBV28 and TRBJ2-7; D is uncertain. The V end lost 5 bases, the J end lost 5 bases, and 22 bases lay between the germline ends. The CDR3 runs to 16 residues. Germline values: CDR1 MDHEN, CDR2 SYDVKM. The CDR3 DNA follows: TGTGCCAGCAGTCCCCCAGTCCTCTTGACATCTCACGAGCAGTACTTC. Translated: CASSPPVLLTSHEQYF.

The chain links TRBV5-8 to TRBJ2-7; TRBD2 matches at 10 bases. CDR3 size: 14 residues. The germline V gene has CDR1 SGHTS and CDR2 YDEGEE. V lost 8 bases, J lost 7 bases, and 12 bases stayed unmatched. The CDR3 region is CASLPLAGEREQYF. Written as DNA, the CDR3 is TGTGCCAGTCTACCTCTAGCGGGAGAACGGGAGCAGTACTTC. Full variable domain (missing parts from reference TRBV5-8 and TRBJ2-7): EAGVTQSPTHLIKTRGQQATLRCSPISGHTSVYWYQQALGLGLQFLLWYDEGEERNRGNFPPRFSGRQFPNYSSELNVNALELEDSALYLCASLPLAGEREQYFGPGTRLTVT.

This rearrangement joins TRBV7-9 to TRBJ1-3; D might be TRBD1 (6 bases). CDR3 length equals 16 residues. Germline loops: CDR1 SEHNR, CDR2 FQNEAQ (reference sequence). V dropped 0 bases and J dropped 0 bases, with 9 bases sitting between them. The CDR3 reads CASSLATGFSGNTIYF. CDR3 DNA sequence: TGTGCCAGCAGCTTAGCGACAGGATTCTCTGGAAACACCATATATTTT.

The chain carries TRBV5-1 and TRBJ1-2, with D unclear. The CDR3 has 12 amino acids. V was clipped by 4 bases and J by 3 bases, with 7 bases between them. CDR1 is SGHRS, CDR2 YFSETQ, per germline. The CDR3 sequence is CASSSLDYGYTF. CDR3 nucleotide sequence: TGCGCCAGCAGCAGCTTGGACTATGGCTACACCTTC.

The chain is built from TRBV2 and TRBJ2-7; D may be TRBD2 (7 bases). V was trimmed by 8 bases and J by 2 bases, leaving 13 bases between them. Germline values: CDR1 SNHLY, CDR2 FYNNEI. The CDR3 runs to 13 residues. The CDR3 sequence is CASGRGATYEQYF. The CDR3 bases are TGTGCCAGCGGACGGGGGGCTACCTACGAGCAGTACTTC.

The CDR3 loop is CASSEATSPLGNNEQFF. Written as DNA, the CDR3 is TGTGCCAGCAGTGAAGCCACTAGCCCTTTAGGGAACAATGAGCAGTTCTTC. The chain recombines TRBV2 with TRBJ2-1; D might be TRBD2 (6 bases). CDR1 and CDR2 from the germline V gene are SNHLY and FYNNEI. The length of the CDR3 is 17 residues. V gave up 0 bases and J gave up 5 bases, with 17 bases separating them.